One and the same sample provided the 14 T cell receptor beta chains below, sequenced in a study of lymphopenia after photon versus proton radiotherapy. Sequencing was performed with immunoSEQ multiplex PCR; in TCRdb, only in-frame clones are kept and a portion is missing. The repertoire holds roughly 15,000 clones, 82% seen once, with approximately 27% in the top ten. Sequencing used peripheral blood, obtained from a patient treated with photon-based radiotherapy. These receptors were obtained from a man between 50 and 59 years old with gastric cancer.

This clone has only a few counts. The rearrangement uses TRBV6-5 and TRBJ2-5, with 7 bases fitting TRBD2. Germline V gives CDR1 MNHEY, CDR2 SVGAGI. The ends lost 0 bases at V and 5 bases at J; junction bases unmatched: 9. The CDR3 loop spans 16 amino acids. This CDR3 is CASSYSSRWGGETQYF. In DNA form, the CDR3 reads TGTGCCAGCAGTTACTCGAGTAGATGGGGAGGGGAGACCCAGTACTTC.

The chain links TRBV6-1 to TRBJ2-3, with unresolved D. The CDR3 is 13 residues long. Trimming removed 1 base at V and 3 bases at J, with 5 bases between. The germline V gene encodes CDR1 MNHNS and CDR2 SASEGT. CDR3 sequence reads: CASSEVLTDTQYF. The DNA of the CDR3 is TGTGCCAGCAGTGAAGTCTTGACAGATACGCAGTATTTT.

The chain couples TRBV19 to TRBJ2-7; TRBD2 aligns across 8 bases. CDR3 length equals 14 residues. With 4 bases clipped from V and 1 base from J, the junction kept 3 bases outside the gene matches. In germline, CDR1 is LNHDA, CDR2 SQIVND (reference sequence). CDR3 region: CASSRVAGSYEQYF. The CDR3 DNA follows: TGTGCCAGTAGTAGGGTAGCGGGGTCCTACGAGCAGTACTTC. Together with reference TRBV19 and TRBJ2-7, the CDR3 gives the full variable domain: DGGITQSPKYLFRKEGQNVTLSCEQNLNHDAMYWYRQDPGQGLRLIYYSQIVNDFQKGDIAEGYSVSREKKESFPLTVTSAQKNPTAFYLCASSRVAGSYEQYFGPGTRLTVT.

V is TRBV27 and J is TRBJ1-6; D ambiguous. The V and J ends lost 5 bases and 9 bases respectively, with 20 bases between them. The CDR3 length is 16 residues. Germline V gene lookup returns CDR1 MNHEY and CDR2 SMNVEV (reference sequence). In DNA, the CDR3 is TGTGCCAGCAGTCCCTCATCGATAATCGGGAGTTCACCCCTCCACTTT. As protein: CASSPSSIIGSSPLHF.

V and J are TRBV10-1 and TRBJ1-1; D is ambiguous. The V end was cut by 4 bases, the J end by 5 bases, with 11 bases between. The CDR3 runs 13 residues. CDR1 WNHNN and CDR2 SYGVQD come from the germline V gene (reference sequence). In DNA form, the CDR3 reads TGCGCCAGCAGTGTGGGTTCGGGGACTGAAGCTTTCTTT. Encoded protein: CASSVGSGTEAFF.

This chain uses TRBV19 with TRBJ1-2; tentatively, D is TRBD1 (5 bases). The V end was cut by 7 bases, the J end by 3 bases, with 18 bases between. CDR3 length equals 15 residues. The V gene's germline CDR1 is LNHDA and CDR2 SQIVND (reference sequence). The CDR3 sequence is CASTGTAKEDYGYTF. The CDR3 DNA reads TGTGCCAGTACAGGGACGGCCAAGGAGGACTATGGCTACACCTTC.

V usage is TRBV7-2 and J usage is TRBJ2-2; 7 bases map to TRBD2. Unmatched junction bases numbered 7, after V lost 6 bases and J lost 0 bases. The CDR3 contains 16 residues. Germline V gives CDR1 SGHTA, CDR2 FQGNSA. The CDR3 DNA reads as TGTGCCAGCAGGGGAGGGACTTCCCCGAACACCGGGGAGCTGTTTTTT. Translating gives CASRGGTSPNTGELFF.

This chain joins TRBV5-1 and TRBJ2-3, with D perhaps matching TRBD1 (5 bases). Trimming removed 4 bases from V and 4 bases from J, with 10 bases in between. Germline loops: CDR1 SGHRS, CDR2 YFSETQ. The CDR3 sequence is 13 residues long. CDR3 protein: CASSPLTADTQYF. The CDR3 coding sequence is TGCGCCAGCAGCCCGTTGACAGCAGATACGCAGTATTTT.

This chain links TRBV28 with TRBJ2-2, with D possibly matching TRBD1 (6 bases). The CDR3 is 14 amino acids. Deletions cut 6 bases from V and 6 bases from J, with 14 bases between. CDR1 and CDR2 from the germline V gene are MDHEN and SYDVKM. The CDR3 DNA follows: TGTGCCAGCAGCCGGACAGTAAACGCCGGGGAGCTGTTTTTT. It translates to CASSRTVNAGELFF.

The CDR3 sequence: CASSDGGRTGELFF. DNA of the CDR3: TGTGCCAGTAGTGATGGGGGCCGAACCGGGGAGCTGTTTTTT. This chain joins TRBV19 and TRBJ2-2; D possibly corresponds to TRBD1 (6 bases). V was trimmed by 5 bases and J by 5 bases, leaving 12 bases between them. Germline V gives CDR1 LNHDA, CDR2 SQIVND (reference sequence). This CDR3 has 14 amino acids.

This clone turned up a few times. The chain carries TRBV28 and TRBJ1-1; 9 nucleotides align to TRBD1. Germline CDR1 and CDR2: MDHEN and SYDVKM. This CDR3 is 13 amino acids long. The trim removed 4 bases at V and 11 bases at J, leaving 8 bases unmatched. The CDR3 region is CASSSTGTGNAFF. CDR3 DNA sequence: TGTGCCAGCAGTTCTACCGGGACAGGGAATGCTTTCTTT.

V and J are TRBV7-6 and TRBJ1-2; weak D call: TRBD1 (5 bases). CDR1 is SGHVS, CDR2 FNYEAQ, per germline. CDR3 size: 13 residues. V lost 0 bases and J 4 bases, leaving 6 bases between the germline ends. The CDR3 DNA reads as TGTGCCAGCAGCTTAGCGGGGGGCTATGGCTACACCTTC. It specifies CASSLAGGYGYTF.

The genes are TRBV13 and TRBJ2-3, with 11 bases that match TRBD2. The CDR3 covers 15 residues. J gave up 4 bases and V 6 bases, and 6 bases lay outside the gene matches. The germline V gene has CDR1 PRHDT and CDR2 FYEKMQ (reference sequence). The CDR3, as DNA: TGTGCCAGCAGGCTAGCGGGGGGTAGGGCAGATACGCAGTATTTT. Translation: CASRLAGGRADTQYF.

The chain combines TRBV19 with TRBJ1-3; D is possibly TRBD1 (5 bases). The germline gives CDR1 LNHDA, CDR2 SQIVND (reference sequence). The ends were cut back, 4 bases at V and 4 bases at J, with 5 bases in the middle. The CDR3 runs 12 residues. The chain's CDR3 is CASSKGGNTIYF. The CDR3 coding sequence is TGTGCCAGTAGTAAGGGGGGAAACACCATATATTTT.